These 3 T cell receptor beta chains originate from one sample sequenced in a study of vaccination and CD4 T cells after COVID-19. Treatment of the sample: approximately 9-day PBMC culture with coronavirus spike peptide pools or control peptides (ViraFEST assay). Cultured CD4+ T cells had their DNA profiled by the Oncomine TCR Beta short-read assay. TCRdb analysed the PCR reads with MiXCR anew, one entry per CDR3 protein. The data show more than 10,000 distinct CDR3 sequences, roughly three quarters seen once. Antigen specificity for these receptors is unknown. The sample consisted of CD4+ T cells from blood, cultured in vitro. The receptors come from a human donor who had recovered from COVID-19.

The chain recombines TRBV28 with TRBJ1-2, with 12 bases fitting TRBD1. In germline, CDR1 is MDHEN, CDR2 SYDVKM. The length of the CDR3 is 15 residues. V lost 9 bases and J lost 2; bases outside the gene matches: 7. As DNA, the CDR3 is TGTGCCAGTTACGGGACAGGGGGCAGAAACTATGGCTACACCTTC. Its translation is CASYGTGGRNYGYTF.

The table lists this clonotype with a count of one. The chain is built from TRBV15 and TRBJ1-3, with 9 bases that match TRBD1. The CDR3 consists of 15 residues. From germline, CDR1 is LNHNV and CDR2 YYDKDF (reference sequence). Trimming cost V 3 bases and J 4 bases; bases outside gene matches: 4. The CDR3 sequence: CATSSPGQGGNTIYF. The CDR3 DNA is TGTGCCACCAGCAGCCCGGGACAGGGAGGAAACACCATATATTTT. The entire variable domain, with the rest obtained from reference TRBV15 and TRBJ1-3, is as follows: DAMVIQNPRYQVTQFGKPVTLSCSQTLNHNVMYWYQQKSSQAPKLLFHYYDKDFNNEADTPDNFQSRRPNTSFCFLDIRSPGLGDTAMYLCATSSPGQGGNTIYFGEGSWLTVV.

The chain carries TRBV24-1 and TRBJ2-3, with a possible D match to TRBD2 (5 bases). The germline V gene has CDR1 KGHDR and CDR2 SFDVKD. The V end was cut by 8 bases, the J end by 4 bases, with 15 bases between. CDR3 length: 14 residues. The CDR3 DNA reads TGTGCCACCATGTCGGCGGGTACCTCAGATACGCAGTATTTT. This gives the protein CATMSAGTSDTQYF.